Below are 16 T cell receptor beta chains sequenced from a single sample in a study of early T cells in non-severe SARS-CoV-2 infection. MiXCR was run by TCRdb on the 5' RACE reads, yielding one entry per CDR3 protein. This repertoire shows 50,000 to 65,000 distinct CDR3 sequences, around 11% found once; its top ten account for just under 3%. The source was whole blood, collected at baseline. The receptors come from an adult who was a healthcare worker with PCR-confirmed SARS-CoV-2 infection or an uninfected control (not recorded which).

This clonotype was counted only a few times. The chain recombines TRBV11-2 with TRBJ1-1; no definite D call. This CDR3 has 12 amino acids. Trimming removed 2 bases at V and 6 bases at J, with 7 bases between. Germline CDR1 and CDR2: SGHAT and FQNNGV. As DNA, the CDR3 is TGTGCCAGCAGCTTAAGGTTAGCTGAAGCTTTCTTT. Translation gives CASSLRLAEAFF.

This clonotype was observed a few times. The chain uses TRBV6-6 and TRBJ2-3; possibly TRBD2 for D (6 bases). V lost 8 bases to trimming and J lost 0 bases, with 18 bases between them. From germline, CDR1 is MNHNY and CDR2 SVGAGI (reference sequence). The CDR3 has 16 residues. CDR3 in DNA: TGTGCCAGCCGCTCTGCTGCGGGAAAAAGCACAGATACGCAGTATTTT. Protein sequence: CASRSAAGKSTDTQYF.

This clonotype was detected a few times. This chain links TRBV2 with TRBJ1-6; possibly TRBD1 for D (5 bases). The germline CDR1 and CDR2 sequences are SNHLY and FYNNEI. Trimming took off 3 bases at V and 6 bases at J, with 12 bases between the two ends. The CDR3 spans 15 residues. The CDR3 sequence: CASSDEGPSNSPLHF. DNA for the CDR3: TGTGCCAGCAGTGATGAGGGGCCGAGTAATTCACCCCTCCACTTT. The full variable domain, completed using reference TRBV2 and TRBJ1-6, is EPEVTQTPSHQVTQMGQEVILRCVPISNHLYFYWYRQILGQKVEFLVSFYNNEISEKSEIFDDQFSVERPDGSNFTLKIRSTKLEDSAMYFCASSDEGPSNSPLHFGNGTRLTVT.

This clonotype came up many times. The V gene is TRBV7-2, the J gene TRBJ2-1; D is unresolved. Germline CDR1 reads SGHTA; CDR2 reads FQGNSA. The CDR3 is 15 residues long. V was trimmed by 5 bases and J by 4 bases, leaving 15 bases between them. CDR3 coding DNA: TGTGCCAGCAGCCAGGCGGCGGACCTATACAATGAGCAGTTCTTC. Translating it yields CASSQAADLYNEQFF.

This clonotype was detected many times. The chain couples TRBV3-1 to TRBJ2-7, with TRBD2 identical over 8 bases. CDR1 LGHDT and CDR2 YNNKEL come from the germline V gene (reference sequence). CDR3 length: 13 amino acids. V shed 3 bases and J 4 bases; nucleotides not matched to a gene: 2. The CDR3 is CASSQGGRYEQYF. The CDR3 nucleotides are TGTGCCAGCAGCCAGGGCGGGAGGTACGAGCAGTACTTC.

The chain combines TRBV27 with TRBJ1-3, with 7 bases lining up with TRBD1. The germline V gene has CDR1 MNHEY and CDR2 SMNVEV (reference sequence). The CDR3 covers 15 residues. Losses at the gene ends were 2 bases for V and 4 bases for J; bases not matched to a gene: 5. The CDR3 DNA is TGTGCCAGCAGTTTAGGGCAGGGGGTAGGAAACACCATATATTTT. Its translation: CASSLGQGVGNTIYF.

The table lists this clonotype with many counts. This sequence joins TRBV9 and TRBJ2-1, with TRBD1 identical over 8 bases. Trimming took 0 bases from V and 6 from J; bases not matched to a gene: 8. Germline CDR1 and CDR2: SGDLS and YYNGEE. The CDR3 loop spans 16 amino acids. The CDR3 protein is CASSVAVQGATNEQFF. The CDR3 nucleotides are TGTGCCAGCAGCGTAGCGGTCCAGGGGGCAACCAATGAGCAGTTCTTC.

This clonotype showed up just a few times. This sequence joins TRBV19 and TRBJ1-5; tentative D call: TRBD1 (5 bases). CDR3 length: 15 amino acids. The V gene's germline CDR1 is LNHDA and CDR2 SQIVND (reference sequence). Trimming took off 3 bases at V and 0 bases at J, with 9 bases between the two ends. The CDR3 spells CASSIEGDSNQPQHF. In DNA, the CDR3 is TGTGCCAGTAGTATTGAAGGGGATAGCAATCAGCCCCAGCATTTT. The entire variable domain, with the rest obtained from reference TRBV19 and TRBJ1-5, is as follows: DGGITQSPKYLFRKEGQNVTLSCEQNLNHDAMYWYRQDPGQGLRLIYYSQIVNDFQKGDIAEGYSVSREKKESFPLTVTSAQKNPTAFYLCASSIEGDSNQPQHFGDGTRLSIL.

The rearrangement links TRBV30 to TRBJ2-1, with a possible D match to TRBD2 (5 bases). Germline V CDR1 and CDR2: GTSNPN, SVGIG (reference sequence). Trimming took off 4 bases at V and 4 bases at J, with 11 bases between the two ends. The length of the CDR3 is 13 residues. The CDR3 nucleotides read TGTGCCTGGAACCAGGAGGTTTACAATGAGCAGTTCTTC. Protein: CAWNQEVYNEQFF. Complete variable domain (other parts from reference TRBV30 and TRBJ2-1): SQTIHQWPATLVQPVGSPLSLECTVEGTSNPNLYWYRQAAGRGLQLLFYSVGIGQISSEVPQNLSASRPQDRQFILSSKKLLLSDSGFYLCAWNQEVYNEQFFGPGTRLTVL.

Ten or more counts support this clonotype. The chain couples TRBV20-1 to TRBJ1-3; D possibly corresponds to TRBD1 (5 bases). Per the germline V gene, CDR1 is DFQATT and CDR2 is SNEGSKA (reference sequence). The ends were cut back, 0 bases at V and 0 bases at J, with 15 bases in the middle. The CDR3 is 17 residues long. The CDR3 reads CSARDTGGGYSGNTIYF. In DNA, the CDR3 is TGCAGTGCTAGAGATACGGGCGGGGGATACTCTGGAAACACCATATATTTT.

This sequence joins TRBV11-3 and TRBJ1-1; D gene ambiguous. The CDR3 sequence is 14 residues long. Germline CDR1 SGHNT, CDR2 YENEEA. V was shortened by 1 base and J by 4 bases, with 10 bases between the two germline ends. The CDR3 nucleotides read TGTGCCAGCAGCTTAGGTGGGCCCGCCACTGAAGCTTTCTTT. As protein: CASSLGGPATEAFF.

The chain recombines TRBV5-1 with TRBJ1-4; TRBD1 is a possible D gene (6 bases). Germline V gene sequence: CDR1 SGHRS, CDR2 YFSETQ. This CDR3 region has 14 residues. Trimming shortened V by 5 bases and J by 7 bases, and 15 bases separated the two germline ends. This CDR3 reads CASSSGTLGEKLFF. As DNA, the CDR3 is TGCGCCAGCAGTTCCGGGACACTGGGTGAAAAACTGTTTTTT.

This clonotype was seen only a few times. This chain joins TRBV10-1 and TRBJ2-5; D is unresolved. The V gene's germline CDR1 is WNHNN and CDR2 SYGVQD (reference sequence). The CDR3 runs 11 residues. The V end lost 6 bases, the J end lost 2 bases, and 4 bases lay between the germline ends. The CDR3 region has the DNA TGCGCCAGCAGGCCTCAAGAGACCCAGTACTTC. It is translated as CASRPQETQYF.

CDR3 loop: CASSFRSPSYEQYF. In nucleotides, the CDR3 is TGCGCCAGCAGCTTTCGGAGCCCGTCCTACGAGCAGTACTTC. The V call is TRBV5-1, the J call TRBJ2-7, with D unclear. Germline CDR1 and CDR2: SGHRS and YFSETQ. V lost 2 bases and J 1 base, leaving 10 bases between the germline ends. CDR3 size: 14 residues.

This clonotype was seen many times. The gene calls are TRBV3-1 and TRBJ2-1; D gene unclear. CDR1 is LGHDT and CDR2 is YNNKEL in the germline V gene (reference sequence). V lost 2 bases to trimming and J lost 7 bases, with 12 bases between them. The CDR3 loop spans 14 amino acids. CDR3 loop: CASSQMGSGNEQFF. The DNA of the CDR3 is TGTGCCAGCAGCCAAATGGGCTCCGGAAATGAGCAGTTCTTC.

A word on this clonotype: This may come from a read error, since a much larger clone is one base off. This chain links TRBV6-2 or TRBV6-3 with TRBJ2-7; perhaps TRBD2 as D (5 bases). This CDR3 has 16 residues. Germline V CDR1 and CDR2: MNHEY, SVGEGT. The CDR3 reads CASIYMSTGISYEQYF. The CDR3 DNA is TGTGCCAGCATTTACATGTCCACCGGGATAAGCTACGAGCAGTACTTC.